This T cell receptor (beta chain) is drawn from a study of CD8 T cells in Susac syndrome. About 0.5 to 1 ug RNA was reverse transcribed with random hexamers. TCRdb recomputed calls from the immunoSEQ multiplex PCR reads with MiXCR, one row per CDR3 protein. The sample includes around 170,000 distinct CDR3 sequences, about 96% of them seen just once. A word on this clonotype: Its antigen is unidentified.

V gave up 6 bases and J gave up 6 bases, with 9 bases separating them. There are 12 residues in the CDR3. CDR1 MNHEY and CDR2 SVGEGT come from the germline V gene. Study outcomes and limitations: As acknowledged by the study, its TCR sequencing and HLA analysis included a relatively small number of individuals.

This chain connects TRBV6-2 or TRBV6-3 to TRBJ2-4; D uncertain. This TCR was recovered from a human donor with Susac syndrome. Specimen: CD4+ T cells from PBMCs. The CDR3 nucleotides read TGTGCCAGCAGCTCACAGATAAACATTCAGTACTTC. Residues: CASSSQINIQYF.